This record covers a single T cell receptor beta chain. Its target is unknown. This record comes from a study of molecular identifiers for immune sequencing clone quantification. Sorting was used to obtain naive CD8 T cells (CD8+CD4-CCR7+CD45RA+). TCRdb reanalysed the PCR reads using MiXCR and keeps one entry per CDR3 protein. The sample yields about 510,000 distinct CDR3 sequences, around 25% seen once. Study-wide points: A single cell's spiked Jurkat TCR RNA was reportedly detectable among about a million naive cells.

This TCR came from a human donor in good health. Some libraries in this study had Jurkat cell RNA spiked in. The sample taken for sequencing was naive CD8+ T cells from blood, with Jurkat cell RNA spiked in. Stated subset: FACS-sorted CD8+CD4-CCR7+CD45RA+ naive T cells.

As DNA, the CDR3 is TGTGCCAGCAGTTACGGGCTTGAGGATACGCAGTATTTT. It yields the protein CASSYGLEDTQYF. V and J are TRBV6-2 or TRBV6-3 and TRBJ2-3; the D is unclear. The V end was cut by 2 bases, the J end by 6 bases, with 9 bases between. CDR3 length: 13 residues. The germline V gene encodes CDR1 MNHEY and CDR2 SVGEGT.